Listed below are T cell receptor beta chains from one sample, sequenced in a study of beta chain features in type 1 diabetes. The table came from immunoSEQ multiplex PCR; TCRdb's copy has only in-frame clones and leaves some out. Here the sample spans hundreds of thousands of clones, around an eighth being singletons. The sequencing input was naive CD4+ T cells from blood. These receptors were collected from a man between 18 and 29 years old with type 1 diabetes. Both conserved end residues are part of each CDR3. A D gene is named only where the DNA matches it firmly. For some rows the clone size is stated as once, few or many, or as a class when expanded; others skip it.

CDR3 length: 16
clone size: few
D gene: .
J gene: TRBJ1-3
V gene: TRBV30
CDR3 protein: CAWSLPFLGSGNTIYF
CDR3 DNA: TGTGCCTGGAGCCTCCCCTTTTTGGGCTCTGGAAACACCATATATTTT

CDR3 length: 15
clone size: .
D gene: TRBD1
J gene: TRBJ2-7
V gene: TRBV12-5
CDR3 protein: CASGLGRQGLYEQYF
CDR3 DNA: TGTGCTAGTGGTTTGGGACGACAGGGTCTGTACGAGCAGTACTTC

CDR3 length: 15
clone size: .
D gene: .
J gene: TRBJ2-2
V gene: TRBV7-2
CDR3 protein: CASSRDGVNTGELFF
CDR3 DNA: TGTGCCAGCAGCCGTGACGGAGTGAACACCGGGGAGCTGTTTTTT

CDR3 length: 15
clone size: .
D gene: TRBD1
J gene: TRBJ2-2
V gene: TRBV6-5
CDR3 protein: CASSTQGIGAGELFF
CDR3 DNA: TGTGCCAGCAGCACACAGGGGATAGGAGCCGGGGAGCTGTTTTTT

CDR3 length: 14
clone size: .
D gene: .
J gene: TRBJ2-1
V gene: TRBV14
CDR3 protein: CASSQEWSLGEQFF
CDR3 DNA: TGTGCCAGCAGCCAAGAATGGTCATTAGGGGAGCAGTTCTTC

CDR3 length: 14
clone size: few
D gene: .
J gene: TRBJ2-2
V gene: TRBV5-4
CDR3 protein: CASSFYAGTGELFF
CDR3 DNA: TGTGCCAGCAGCTTTTATGCGGGCACCGGGGAGCTGTTTTTT

CDR3 length: 15
clone size: few
D gene: TRBD1
J gene: TRBJ1-2
V gene: TRBV4-1
CDR3 protein: CASSQDGGQGHGYTF
CDR3 DNA: TGCGCCAGCAGCCAAGATGGTGGACAGGGTCATGGCTACACCTTC

CDR3 length: 14
clone size: few
D gene: .
J gene: TRBJ1-5
V gene: TRBV5-6
CDR3 protein: CASSLGRGNQPQHF
CDR3 DNA: TGTGCCAGCAGCCTGGGACGGGGCAATCAGCCCCAGCATTTT

CDR3 length: 12
clone size: few
D gene: .
J gene: TRBJ1-1
V gene: TRBV11-3
CDR3 protein: CASSFDRPEAFF
CDR3 DNA: TGTGCCAGCAGTTTTGACAGACCTGAAGCTTTCTTT

CDR3 length: 16
clone size: few
D gene: .
J gene: TRBJ2-1
V gene: TRBV28
CDR3 protein: CASSPSGRSSYNEQFF
CDR3 DNA: TGTGCCAGCAGTCCGTCCGGAAGGAGCTCCTACAATGAGCAGTTCTTC

CDR3 length: 15
clone size: .
D gene: TRBD1
J gene: TRBJ1-1
V gene: TRBV4-1
CDR3 protein: CASSYQDRMNTEAFF
CDR3 DNA: TGCGCCAGCAGCTACCAGGACAGGATGAACACTGAAGCTTTCTTT

CDR3 length: 11
clone size: few
D gene: .
J gene: TRBJ2-7
V gene: TRBV20-1
CDR3 protein: CSAGSAGEQYF
CDR3 DNA: TGCAGTGCTGGATCGGCGGGCGAGCAGTACTTC

CDR3 length: 16
clone size: few
D gene: TRBD2
J gene: TRBJ2-1
V gene: TRBV6-6
CDR3 protein: CASSYSSRTSSNEQFF
CDR3 DNA: TGTGCCAGCAGTTACTCGAGCCGGACTAGCTCCAATGAGCAGTTCTTC

CDR3 length: 14
clone size: few
D gene: TRBD1
J gene: TRBJ2-7
V gene: TRBV11-3
CDR3 protein: CASSLEGQGYEQYF
CDR3 DNA: TGTGCCAGCAGCCTCGAGGGACAGGGATACGAGCAGTACTTC

CDR3 length: 15
clone size: .
D gene: .
J gene: TRBJ2-5
V gene: TRBV6-1
CDR3 protein: CASSESRGGTETQYF
CDR3 DNA: TGTGCCAGCAGTGAAAGTCGAGGAGGAACGGAGACCCAGTACTTC

CDR3 length: 14
clone size: few
D gene: .
J gene: TRBJ2-1
V gene: TRBV18
CDR3 protein: CASSPGEITHEQFF
CDR3 DNA: TGTGCCAGCTCACCAGGGGAGATCACCCATGAGCAGTTCTTC

CDR3 length: 15
clone size: .
D gene: .
J gene: TRBJ2-7
V gene: TRBV7-9
CDR3 protein: CASSLGAGPNYEQYF
CDR3 DNA: TGTGCCAGCAGCTTAGGAGCAGGTCCGAACTACGAGCAGTACTTC

CDR3 length: 14
clone size: .
D gene: .
J gene: TRBJ1-5
V gene: TRBV6-5
CDR3 protein: CASSGGTGWQPQHF
CDR3 DNA: TGTGCCAGCAGTGGGGGAACGGGCTGGCAGCCCCAGCATTTT

CDR3 length: 14
clone size: .
D gene: TRBD2
J gene: TRBJ2-7
V gene: TRBV23-1
CDR3 protein: CASRDSGRYYEQYF
CDR3 DNA: TGCGCCAGCAGGGATAGCGGGAGATACTACGAGCAGTACTTC

CDR3 length: 15
clone size: few
D gene: TRBD1
J gene: TRBJ1-2
V gene: TRBV2
CDR3 protein: CASSVSTGGSYGYTF
CDR3 DNA: TGTGCCAGCAGTGTTTCGACAGGGGGAAGCTATGGCTACACCTTC

CDR3 length: 19
clone size: few
D gene: TRBD1
J gene: TRBJ1-1
V gene: TRBV19
CDR3 protein: CASSIDPRQGGRLDTEAFF
CDR3 DNA: TGTGCCAGTAGTATAGACCCACGACAGGGGGGGCGGTTGGACACTGAAGCTTTCTTT

CDR3 length: 19
clone size: .
D gene: TRBD2
J gene: TRBJ2-3
V gene: TRBV28
CDR3 protein: CASSLNGLAGGLSTDTQYF
CDR3 DNA: TGTGCCAGCAGTTTAAACGGACTAGCGGGGGGGCTGAGCACAGATACGCAGTATTTT

CDR3 length: 16
clone size: .
D gene: .
J gene: TRBJ1-1
V gene: TRBV5-1
CDR3 protein: CASSSWTDNMNTEAFF
CDR3 DNA: TGCGCCAGCAGCTCCTGGACGGACAACATGAACACTGAAGCTTTCTTT

CDR3 length: 13
clone size: .
D gene: .
J gene: TRBJ2-1
V gene: TRBV7-9
CDR3 protein: CASSLEQPGEQFF
CDR3 DNA: TGTGCCAGCAGCTTAGAACAGCCCGGGGAGCAGTTCTTC

CDR3 length: 13
clone size: few
D gene: TRBD1
J gene: TRBJ2-7
V gene: TRBV29-1
CDR3 protein: CSVLGTGTYEQYF
CDR3 DNA: TGCAGCGTTCTGGGGACAGGCACCTACGAGCAGTACTTC

CDR3 length: 15
clone size: .
D gene: TRBD1
J gene: TRBJ1-6
V gene: TRBV11-2
CDR3 protein: CASSPWDRGLSPLHF
CDR3 DNA: TGTGCCAGCAGCCCCTGGGACAGGGGGCTTTCACCCCTCCACTTT

CDR3 length: 15
clone size: .
D gene: .
J gene: TRBJ1-5
V gene: TRBV7-9
CDR3 protein: CASSLEGSGQQPQHF
CDR3 DNA: TGTGCCAGCAGCTTAGAGGGCTCAGGGCAACAGCCCCAGCATTTT

CDR3 length: 15
clone size: few
D gene: TRBD2
J gene: TRBJ2-5
V gene: TRBV11-3
CDR3 protein: CASRRTSGGQETQYF
CDR3 DNA: TGTGCCAGCAGACGGACTAGCGGGGGTCAAGAGACCCAGTACTTC

CDR3 length: 14
clone size: once
D gene: .
J gene: TRBJ1-3
V gene: TRBV4-2
CDR3 protein: CASSQGAAGNTIYF
CDR3 DNA: TGTGCCAGCAGCCAAGGGGCCGCTGGAAACACCATATATTTT

CDR3 length: 16
clone size: few
D gene: TRBD1
J gene: TRBJ1-5
V gene: TRBV2
CDR3 protein: CASSSQGAEGNQPQHF
CDR3 DNA: TGTGCCAGCAGTTCTCAGGGGGCAGAGGGCAATCAGCCCCAGCATTTT

CDR3 length: 18
clone size: .
D gene: TRBD1
J gene: TRBJ1-1
V gene: TRBV4-1
CDR3 protein: CASSNRLGTGGTNTEAFF
CDR3 DNA: TGCGCCAGCAGCAACCGACTTGGGACAGGGGGCACGAACACTGAAGCTTTCTTT

CDR3 length: 13
clone size: .
D gene: .
J gene: TRBJ1-2
V gene: TRBV5-4
CDR3 protein: CASSSDPNYGYTF
CDR3 DNA: TGTGCCAGCAGCTCGGACCCTAACTATGGCTACACCTTC

CDR3 length: 14
clone size: few
D gene: TRBD1
J gene: TRBJ2-1
V gene: TRBV6-1
CDR3 protein: CASNAGQAQRGQFF
CDR3 DNA: TGTGCCAGCAATGCGGGACAGGCCCAAAGGGGGCAGTTCTTC

CDR3 length: 15
clone size: few
D gene: .
J gene: TRBJ2-5
V gene: TRBV6-5
CDR3 protein: CASSYGFGGDRTQYF
CDR3 DNA: TGTGCCAGCAGTTACGGATTTGGGGGAGATCGGACCCAGTACTTC

CDR3 length: 16
clone size: .
D gene: .
J gene: TRBJ1-5
V gene: TRBV18
CDR3 protein: CASSPYFGDSNQPQHF
CDR3 DNA: TGTGCCAGCTCGCCTTACTTCGGGGATAGCAATCAGCCCCAGCATTTT

CDR3 length: 14
clone size: .
D gene: TRBD2
J gene: TRBJ2-5
V gene: TRBV29-1
CDR3 protein: CSVDTSGAPETQYF
CDR3 DNA: TGCAGCGTTGATACTAGCGGGGCCCCGGAGACCCAGTACTTC

CDR3 length: 14
clone size: few
D gene: .
J gene: TRBJ2-7
V gene: TRBV2
CDR3 protein: CASSEATVDYEQYF
CDR3 DNA: TGTGCCAGCAGTGAAGCCACAGTAGACTACGAGCAGTACTTC

CDR3 length: 14
clone size: few
D gene: .
J gene: TRBJ2-7
V gene: TRBV29-1
CDR3 protein: CSVGGVVGTYEQYF
CDR3 DNA: TGCAGCGTTGGGGGGGTGGTCGGAACCTACGAGCAGTACTTC

CDR3 length: 12
clone size: few
D gene: .
J gene: TRBJ2-1
V gene: TRBV30
CDR3 protein: CAWSDPGNEQFF
CDR3 DNA: TGTGCCTGGAGTGACCCGGGCAATGAGCAGTTCTTC

CDR3 length: 15
clone size: few
D gene: TRBD1
J gene: TRBJ2-5
V gene: TRBV27
CDR3 protein: CASSFLDRVTKTQYF
CDR3 DNA: TGTGCCAGCAGTTTTTTGGACAGGGTAACAAAGACCCAGTACTTC

CDR3 length: 14
clone size: .
D gene: .
J gene: TRBJ2-7
V gene: TRBV5-4
CDR3 protein: CASSAGGSSDEQYF
CDR3 DNA: TGTGCCAGCAGCGCCGGGGGCAGTTCCGACGAGCAGTACTTC

CDR3 length: 15
clone size: .
D gene: .
J gene: TRBJ1-4
V gene: TRBV7-2
CDR3 protein: CASSPSGLPNEKLFF
CDR3 DNA: TGTGCCAGCAGCCCTTCGGGGCTGCCTAATGAAAAACTGTTTTTT

CDR3 length: 16
clone size: .
D gene: TRBD2
J gene: TRBJ2-5
V gene: TRBV10-3
CDR3 protein: CAISDTTSGGRETQYF
CDR3 DNA: TGTGCCATCAGTGACACTACTAGCGGGGGGAGAGAGACCCAGTACTTC

CDR3 length: 13
clone size: few
D gene: .
J gene: TRBJ1-2
V gene: TRBV30
CDR3 protein: CAWSVNSNYGYTF
CDR3 DNA: TGTGCCTGGAGTGTTAACAGCAACTATGGCTACACCTTC

CDR3 length: 12
clone size: few
D gene: .
J gene: TRBJ1-1
V gene: TRBV2
CDR3 protein: CASSGRNTEAFF
CDR3 DNA: TGTGCCAGCAGCGGAAGAAACACTGAAGCTTTCTTT

CDR3 length: 14
clone size: few
D gene: .
J gene: TRBJ2-5
V gene: TRBV7-9
CDR3 protein: CASSLEAGWETQYF
CDR3 DNA: TGTGCCAGCAGCTTAGAGGCAGGGTGGGAGACCCAGTACTTC

CDR3 length: 13
clone size: .
D gene: .
J gene: TRBJ1-2
V gene: TRBV2
CDR3 protein: CASRSDSNYGYTF
CDR3 DNA: TGTGCCAGCAGGTCAGACAGTAACTATGGCTACACCTTC

CDR3 length: 15
clone size: few
D gene: TRBD1
J gene: TRBJ1-1
V gene: TRBV6-5
CDR3 protein: CASSYDRAVNTEAFF
CDR3 DNA: TGTGCCAGCAGTTACGACAGGGCGGTGAACACTGAAGCTTTCTTT

CDR3 length: 14
clone size: few
D gene: TRBD2
J gene: TRBJ2-3
V gene: TRBV18
CDR3 protein: CASSLAGRTDTQYF
CDR3 DNA: TGTGCCAGCTCCTTAGCGGGGCGCACAGATACGCAGTATTTT